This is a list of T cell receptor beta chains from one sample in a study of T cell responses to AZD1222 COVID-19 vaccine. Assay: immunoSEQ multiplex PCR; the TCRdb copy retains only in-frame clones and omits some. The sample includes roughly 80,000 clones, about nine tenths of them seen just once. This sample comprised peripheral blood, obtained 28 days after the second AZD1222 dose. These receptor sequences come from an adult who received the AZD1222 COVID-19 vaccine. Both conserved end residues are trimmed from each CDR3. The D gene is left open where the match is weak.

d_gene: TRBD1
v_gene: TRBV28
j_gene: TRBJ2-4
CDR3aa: AGKPGGGNIQY

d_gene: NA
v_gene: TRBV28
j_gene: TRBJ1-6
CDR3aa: ASRETGSRYNSPLH

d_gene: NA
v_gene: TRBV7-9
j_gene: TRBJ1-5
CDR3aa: ASSLGVGGAGNQPQH

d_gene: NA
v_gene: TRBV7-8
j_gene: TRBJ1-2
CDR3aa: ASSWGDAYRAPNYGYT

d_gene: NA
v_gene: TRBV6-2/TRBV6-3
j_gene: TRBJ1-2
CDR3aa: ASSYSAGNYGYT

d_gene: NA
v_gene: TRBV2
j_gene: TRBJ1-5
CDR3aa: ASKPGVTGQPQH

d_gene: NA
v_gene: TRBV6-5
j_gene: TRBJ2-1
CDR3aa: AIIRDISYNEQF

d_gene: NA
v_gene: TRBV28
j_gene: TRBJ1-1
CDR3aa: ASLDKNTEAF

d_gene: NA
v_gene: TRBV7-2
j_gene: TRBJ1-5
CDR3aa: ASSLDGSNQPQH

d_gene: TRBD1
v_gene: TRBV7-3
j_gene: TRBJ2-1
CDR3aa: ASSLAAGQGGNEQF

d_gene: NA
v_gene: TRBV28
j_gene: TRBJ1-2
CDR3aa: ASSLTNYGYT

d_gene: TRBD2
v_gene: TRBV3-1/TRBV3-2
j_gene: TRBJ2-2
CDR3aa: ASSQGLAGVNTGELF

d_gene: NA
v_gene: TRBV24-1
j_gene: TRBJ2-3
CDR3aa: ATSLTDTQY

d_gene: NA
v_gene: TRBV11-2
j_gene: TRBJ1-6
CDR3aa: ASSLAGRNSPLH

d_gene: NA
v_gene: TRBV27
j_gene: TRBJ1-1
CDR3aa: ASSLWGRTDEAF

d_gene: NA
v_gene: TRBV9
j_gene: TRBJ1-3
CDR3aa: ASSVGGVGNTIY

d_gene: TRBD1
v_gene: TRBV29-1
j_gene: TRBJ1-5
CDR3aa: SVTTGERQPQH

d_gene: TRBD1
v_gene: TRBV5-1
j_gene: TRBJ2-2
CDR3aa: ASSWTGEPPGELF

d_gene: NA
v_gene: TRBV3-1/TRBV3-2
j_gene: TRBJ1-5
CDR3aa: ASSQPDFKYQPQH

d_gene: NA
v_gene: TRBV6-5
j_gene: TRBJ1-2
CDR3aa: ASSPMLGYGYT

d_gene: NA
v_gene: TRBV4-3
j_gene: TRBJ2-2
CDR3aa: ASSQDWVTGELF

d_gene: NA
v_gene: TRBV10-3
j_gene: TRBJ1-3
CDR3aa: AISTDSAGNTIY

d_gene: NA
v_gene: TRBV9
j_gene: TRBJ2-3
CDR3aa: ASSQGDAPVGTQY

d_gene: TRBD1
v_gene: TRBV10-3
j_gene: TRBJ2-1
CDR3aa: AISTGLDNEQF

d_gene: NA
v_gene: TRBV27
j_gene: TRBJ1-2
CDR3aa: ASSAFRKQGSGYT

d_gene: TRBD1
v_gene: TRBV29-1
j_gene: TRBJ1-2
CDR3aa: SVKGQGIDGYT

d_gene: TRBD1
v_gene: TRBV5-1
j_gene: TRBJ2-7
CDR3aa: ASSFGTGEPYEQY

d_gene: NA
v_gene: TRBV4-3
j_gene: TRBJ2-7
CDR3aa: ASSQEIGEVYEQY

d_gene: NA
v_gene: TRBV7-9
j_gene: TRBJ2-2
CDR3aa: ASSLAGTNTGELF

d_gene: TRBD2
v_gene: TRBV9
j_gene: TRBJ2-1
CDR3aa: ASSVFSGGGNEQF

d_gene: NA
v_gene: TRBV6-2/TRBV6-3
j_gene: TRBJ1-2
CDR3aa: ASSYDVGETNYGYT

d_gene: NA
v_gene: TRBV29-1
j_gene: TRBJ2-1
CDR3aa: SVAQGVSYNEQF

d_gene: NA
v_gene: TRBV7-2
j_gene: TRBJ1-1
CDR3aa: ASSSRGGGNTEAF

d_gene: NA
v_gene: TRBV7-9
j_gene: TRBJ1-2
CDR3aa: ASSPSGANYGYT

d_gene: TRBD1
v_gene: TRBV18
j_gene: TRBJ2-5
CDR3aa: ASSQDRAHETQY

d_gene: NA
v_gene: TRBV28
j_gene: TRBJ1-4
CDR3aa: ASSDPRLGSNEKLF

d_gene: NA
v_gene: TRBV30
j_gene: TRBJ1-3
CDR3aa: AWDRNSGNTIY

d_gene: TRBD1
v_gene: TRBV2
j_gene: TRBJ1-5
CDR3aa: ASNPDRGRQPQH

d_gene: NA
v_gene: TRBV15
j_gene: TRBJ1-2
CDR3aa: ATSRGGGEGYT

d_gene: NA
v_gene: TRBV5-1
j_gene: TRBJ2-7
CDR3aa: ASSRDWGSYEQY

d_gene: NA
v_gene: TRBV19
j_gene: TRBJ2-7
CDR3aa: ASSAAGAAYLYEQY

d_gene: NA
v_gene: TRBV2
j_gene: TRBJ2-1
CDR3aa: ASSEERTALYNEQF

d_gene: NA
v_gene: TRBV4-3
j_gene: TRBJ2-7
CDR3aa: ASSQGQGGSYEQY